This T cell receptor (beta chain) was sequenced during a study of PD-L1 blockade in urothelial cancer. Study background: Atezolizumab (1,200 mg intravenously every 3 weeks) began in 2014 for patients. Typically, measured as a median, blood samples had approximately 130,000 T cells.

The assay was immunoSEQ multiplex PCR, and TCRdb's table has in-frame clones only and misses some. This table has 35,000 to 40,000 clones, about four fifths appearing once. Metastatic or locally advanced urothelial carcinoma was present in the patients. The number of samples from each patient was between 1 and 8, taken pretreatment and on-treatment. V gave up 5 bases and J gave up 7 bases; unmatched junction bases: 12. The germline V gene has CDR1 LNHNV and CDR2 YYDKDF (reference sequence). This CDR3 region has 16 residues. This clonotype originated in a man aged 55 to 70 with urothelial cancer. The specimen was PBMCs, collected around atezolizumab (anti-PD-L1) treatment. The chain couples TRBV15 to TRBJ2-1; 9 bases line up with TRBD1. Here the CDR3 reads CATSLTQGQGWNEQFF. The CDR3 DNA follows: TGTGCCACCAGCTTAACTCAGGGACAGGGTTGGAATGAGCAGTTCTTC.